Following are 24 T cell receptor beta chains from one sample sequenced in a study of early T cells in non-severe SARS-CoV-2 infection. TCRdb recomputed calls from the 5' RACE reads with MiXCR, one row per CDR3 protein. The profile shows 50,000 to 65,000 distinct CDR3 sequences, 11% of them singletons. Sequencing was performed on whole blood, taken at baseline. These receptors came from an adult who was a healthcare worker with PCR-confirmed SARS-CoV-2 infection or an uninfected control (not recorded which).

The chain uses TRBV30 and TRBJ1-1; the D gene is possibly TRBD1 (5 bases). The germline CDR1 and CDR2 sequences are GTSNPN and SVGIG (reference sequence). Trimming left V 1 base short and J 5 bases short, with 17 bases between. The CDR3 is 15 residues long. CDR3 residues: CAWSGAKGRVTEAFF. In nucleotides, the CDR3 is TGTGCCTGGAGTGGGGCCAAGGGCAGGGTGACTGAAGCTTTCTTT.

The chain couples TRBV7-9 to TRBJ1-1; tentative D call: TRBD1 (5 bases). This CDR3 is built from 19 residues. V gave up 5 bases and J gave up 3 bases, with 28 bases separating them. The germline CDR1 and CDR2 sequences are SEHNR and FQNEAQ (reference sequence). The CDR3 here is CASSPPVAGPHEAYTEAFF. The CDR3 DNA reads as TGTGCCAGCAGCCCCCCGGTAGCAGGGCCGCACGAGGCCTACACTGAAGCTTTCTTT.

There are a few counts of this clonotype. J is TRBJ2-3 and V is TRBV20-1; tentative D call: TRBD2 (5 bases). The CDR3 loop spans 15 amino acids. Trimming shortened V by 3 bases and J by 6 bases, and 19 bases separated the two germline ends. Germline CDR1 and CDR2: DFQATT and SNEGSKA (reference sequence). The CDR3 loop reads CSARWANGPGDTQYF. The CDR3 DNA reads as TGCAGTGCTAGGTGGGCAAACGGGCCGGGGGATACGCAGTATTTT.

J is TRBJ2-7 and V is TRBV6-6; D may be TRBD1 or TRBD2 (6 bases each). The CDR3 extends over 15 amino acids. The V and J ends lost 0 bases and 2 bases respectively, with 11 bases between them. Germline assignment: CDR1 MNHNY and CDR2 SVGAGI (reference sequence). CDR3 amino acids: CASSYSLGGPYEQYF. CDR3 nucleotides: TGTGCCAGCAGTTACTCCTTAGGGGGGCCCTACGAGCAGTACTTC.

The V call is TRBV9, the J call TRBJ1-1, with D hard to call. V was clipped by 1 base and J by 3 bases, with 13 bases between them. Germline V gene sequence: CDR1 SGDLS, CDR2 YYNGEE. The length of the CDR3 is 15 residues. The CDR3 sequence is CASSVTLGLDTEAFF. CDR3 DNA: TGTGCCAGCAGCGTAACCCTTGGCCTGGACACTGAAGCTTTCTTT.

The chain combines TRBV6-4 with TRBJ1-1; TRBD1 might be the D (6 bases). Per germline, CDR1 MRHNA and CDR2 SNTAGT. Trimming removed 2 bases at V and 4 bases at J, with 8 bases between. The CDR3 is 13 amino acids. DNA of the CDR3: TGTGCCAGCAGTGACACAGGGTTCACTGAAGCTTTCTTT. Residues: CASSDTGFTEAFF.

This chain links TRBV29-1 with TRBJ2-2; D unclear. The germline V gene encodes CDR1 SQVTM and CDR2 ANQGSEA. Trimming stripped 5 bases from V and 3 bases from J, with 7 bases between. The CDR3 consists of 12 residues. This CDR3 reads CSVFLHTGELFF. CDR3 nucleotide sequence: TGCAGCGTTTTTTTACACACCGGGGAGCTGTTTTTT.

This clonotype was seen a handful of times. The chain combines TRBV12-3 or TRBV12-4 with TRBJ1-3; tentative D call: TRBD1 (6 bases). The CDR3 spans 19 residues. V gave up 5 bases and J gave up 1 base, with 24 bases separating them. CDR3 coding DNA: TGTGCCAGCAGTACAACGGCCCCAGGGGCCATCTCGTCTGGAAACACCATATATTTT. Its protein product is CASSTTAPGAISSGNTIYF.

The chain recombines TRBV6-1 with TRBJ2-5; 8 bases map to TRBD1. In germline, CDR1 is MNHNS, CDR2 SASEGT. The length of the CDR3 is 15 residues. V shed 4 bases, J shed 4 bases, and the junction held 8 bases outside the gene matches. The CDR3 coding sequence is TGTGCCAGCAGTGCTCGACAGGGGCAGGGAGAGACCCAGTACTTC. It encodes CASSARQGQGETQYF.

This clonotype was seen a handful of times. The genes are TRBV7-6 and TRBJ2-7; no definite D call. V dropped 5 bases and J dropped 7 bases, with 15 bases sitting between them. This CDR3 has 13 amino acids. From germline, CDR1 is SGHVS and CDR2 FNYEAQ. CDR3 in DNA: TGTGCCAGCAGCGCGGACCAGACGGGTGAGCAGTACTTC. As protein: CASSADQTGEQYF.

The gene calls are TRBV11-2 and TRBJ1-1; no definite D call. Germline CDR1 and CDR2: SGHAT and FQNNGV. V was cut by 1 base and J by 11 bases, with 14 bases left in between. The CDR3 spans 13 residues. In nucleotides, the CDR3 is TGTGCCAGCAGCTTAGTGAGAAGGGTCGAGGCTTTCTTT. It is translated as CASSLVRRVEAFF. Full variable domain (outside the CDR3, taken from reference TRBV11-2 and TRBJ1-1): EAGVAQSPRYKIIEKRQSVAFWCNPISGHATLYWYQQILGQGPKLLIQFQNNGVVDDSQLPKDRFSAERLKGVDSTLKIQPAKLEDSAVYLCASSLVRRVEAFFGQGTRLTVV.

CDR3 residues: CASKTQGGGNTIYF. The CDR3 bases are TGTGCCAGCAAAACTCAGGGAGGTGGAAACACCATATATTTT. This chain links TRBV27 with TRBJ1-3; D perhaps matches TRBD1 (5 bases). The V gene lost 7 bases and the J gene lost 3 bases, with 13 bases spanning the gap. The CDR3 has 14 amino acids. Germline CDR1 is MNHEY and CDR2 is SMNVEV (reference sequence).

The CDR3 nucleotides are TGTGCCACCAGCAGAGATCGGGGCTACCCAGGGGGCAATGAGCAGTTCTTC. Its protein product is CATSRDRGYPGGNEQFF. The chain combines TRBV15 with TRBJ2-1; 7 bases line up with TRBD1. Looked up from germline, CDR1 is LNHNV and CDR2 is YYDKDF (reference sequence). Trimming cost V 0 bases and J 6 bases; bases outside gene matches: 11. The CDR3 sequence is 17 residues long.

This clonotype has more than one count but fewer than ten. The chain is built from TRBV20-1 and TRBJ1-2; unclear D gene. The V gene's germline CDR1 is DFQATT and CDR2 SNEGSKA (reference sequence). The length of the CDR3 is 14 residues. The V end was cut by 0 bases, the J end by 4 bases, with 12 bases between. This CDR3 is CSARDLVDPYGYTF. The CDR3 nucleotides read TGCAGTGCTAGAGATCTAGTTGATCCCTATGGCTACACCTTC.

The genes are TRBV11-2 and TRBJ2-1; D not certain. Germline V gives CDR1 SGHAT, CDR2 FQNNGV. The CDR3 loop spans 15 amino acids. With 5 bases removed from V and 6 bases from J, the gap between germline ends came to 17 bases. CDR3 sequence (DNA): TGTGCCAGCAGCCCCCCGGATCAGATCGCCAATGAGCAGTTCTTC. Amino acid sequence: CASSPPDQIANEQFF. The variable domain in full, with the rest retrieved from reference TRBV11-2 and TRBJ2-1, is EAGVAQSPRYKIIEKRQSVAFWCNPISGHATLYWYQQILGQGPKLLIQFQNNGVVDDSQLPKDRFSAERLKGVDSTLKIQPAKLEDSAVYLCASSPPDQIANEQFFGPGTRLTVL.

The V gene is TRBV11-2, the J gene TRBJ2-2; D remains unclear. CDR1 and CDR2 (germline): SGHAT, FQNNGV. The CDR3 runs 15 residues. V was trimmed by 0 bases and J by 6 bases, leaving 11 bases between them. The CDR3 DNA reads TGTGCCAGCAGCTTAGAGCCCAGTTACGCCGGGGAGCTGTTTTTT. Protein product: CASSLEPSYAGELFF.

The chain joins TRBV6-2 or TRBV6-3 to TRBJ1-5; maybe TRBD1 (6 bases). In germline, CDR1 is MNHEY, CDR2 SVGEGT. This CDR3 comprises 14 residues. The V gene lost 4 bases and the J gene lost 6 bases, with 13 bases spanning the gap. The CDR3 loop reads CASSFPQGSQPQHF. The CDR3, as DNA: TGTGCCAGCAGTTTCCCCCAGGGGAGTCAGCCCCAGCATTTT.

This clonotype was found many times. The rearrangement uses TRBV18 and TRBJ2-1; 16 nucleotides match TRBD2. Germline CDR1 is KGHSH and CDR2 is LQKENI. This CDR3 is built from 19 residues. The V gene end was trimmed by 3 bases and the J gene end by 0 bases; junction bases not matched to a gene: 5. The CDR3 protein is CASSPGLAGGLSSYNEQFF. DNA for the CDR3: TGTGCCAGCTCACCGGGACTAGCGGGGGGGTTGAGCTCCTACAATGAGCAGTTCTTC.

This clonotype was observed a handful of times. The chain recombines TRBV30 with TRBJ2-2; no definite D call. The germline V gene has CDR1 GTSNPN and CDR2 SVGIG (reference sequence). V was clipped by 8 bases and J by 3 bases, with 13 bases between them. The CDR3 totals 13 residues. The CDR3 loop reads CARLDGYTGELFF. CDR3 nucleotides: TGTGCCCGTCTTGATGGGTACACCGGGGAGCTGTTTTTT.

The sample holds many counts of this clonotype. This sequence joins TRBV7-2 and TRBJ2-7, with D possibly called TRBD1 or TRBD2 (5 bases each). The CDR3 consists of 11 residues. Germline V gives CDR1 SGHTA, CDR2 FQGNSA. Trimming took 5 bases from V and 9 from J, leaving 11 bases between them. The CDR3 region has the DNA TGTGCCAGCAGCCCATCGGGGACGCAGTACTTC. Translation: CASSPSGTQYF.

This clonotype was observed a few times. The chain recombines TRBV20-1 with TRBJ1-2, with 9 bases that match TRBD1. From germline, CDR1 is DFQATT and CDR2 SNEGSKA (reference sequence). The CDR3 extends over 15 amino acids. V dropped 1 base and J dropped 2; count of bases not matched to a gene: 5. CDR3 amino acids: CSARGPGTGNYGYTF. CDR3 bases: TGCAGTGCTAGAGGGCCCGGGACAGGGAACTATGGCTACACCTTC.

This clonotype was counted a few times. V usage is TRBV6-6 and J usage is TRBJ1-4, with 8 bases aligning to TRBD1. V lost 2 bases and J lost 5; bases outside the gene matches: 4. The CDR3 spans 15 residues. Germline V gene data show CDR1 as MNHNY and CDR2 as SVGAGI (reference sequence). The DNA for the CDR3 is TGTGCCAGCAGTTACAGGGACAGGCCGAATGAAAAACTGTTTTTT. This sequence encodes CASSYRDRPNEKLFF.

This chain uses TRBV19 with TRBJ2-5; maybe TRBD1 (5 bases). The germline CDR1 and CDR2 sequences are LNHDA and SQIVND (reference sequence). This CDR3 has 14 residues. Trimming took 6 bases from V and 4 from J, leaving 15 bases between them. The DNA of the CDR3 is TGTGCCAGTAGCAGACAGAATTCGGGAGAGACCCAGTACTTC. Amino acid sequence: CASSRQNSGETQYF.

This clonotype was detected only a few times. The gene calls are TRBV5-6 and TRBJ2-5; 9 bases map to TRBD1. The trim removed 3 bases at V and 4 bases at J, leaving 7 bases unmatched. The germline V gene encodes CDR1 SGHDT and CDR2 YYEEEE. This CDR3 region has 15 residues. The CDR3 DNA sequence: TGTGCCAGCAGCTCGACAGGGGGAGTCACAGAGACCCAGTACTTC. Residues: CASSSTGGVTETQYF.